A selection of T cell receptor beta chains follows, all from one sample in a study of memory CD8 T cells in hepatitis C reinfection. Assay: immunoSEQ multiplex PCR; the TCRdb copy retains only in-frame clones and omits some. The table shows 35,000 to 50,000 clones, with approximately 87% occurring only once. The material sequenced was naive CD8+ T cells sorted from blood. These receptors all stem from a man aged 18 to 30 with hepatitis C virus infection. Each CDR3 is given with its conserved first and last residue. The D gene is left open where the match is weak. Size is stated for part of the rows, as once, few or many counts, or as a class when the clone is expanded.

clone_size d_call j_call v_call cdr3_aa cdr3_nt
NA TRBD2 TRBJ2-7 TRBV13 CASSPLGSGTYEQYF TGTGCCAGCAGCCCCCTGGGGAGCGGGACCTACGAGCAGTACTTC
NA TRBD1 TRBJ2-5 TRBV6-1 CASSLDRVNTETQYF TGTGCCAGCAGTCTCGACAGGGTAAATACGGAGACCCAGTACTTC
NA NA TRBJ2-5 TRBV6-5 CASSYSPGGETQYF TGTGCCAGCAGTTACTCCCCAGGAGGAGAGACCCAGTACTTC
NA NA TRBJ2-1 TRBV29-1 CSVQADYNEQFF TGCAGCGTACAGGCGGATTACAATGAGCAGTTCTTC
NA TRBD1 TRBJ2-5 TRBV5-4 CASSDRAQETQYF TGTGCCAGCAGCGACAGGGCCCAAGAGACCCAGTACTTC
NA TRBD1 TRBJ2-1 TRBV11-2 CASSLTGTGKIDEQFF TGTGCCAGCAGCCTCACCGGGACAGGGAAAATCGATGAGCAGTTCTTC
NA NA TRBJ2-1 TRBV14 CASSQYPKSFSYNEQFF TGTGCCAGCAGCCAATATCCTAAGTCCTTCTCCTACAATGAGCAGTTCTTC
NA TRBD1 TRBJ1-5 TRBV28 CASSSTGVNQPQHF TGTGCCAGCAGTTCGACAGGGGTCAATCAGCCCCAGCATTTT
once NA TRBJ2-2 TRBV7-2 CASSFGGTGELFF TGTGCCAGCAGCTTCGGGGGAACCGGGGAGCTGTTTTTT
once TRBD1 TRBJ2-2 TRBV7-9 CASSSLDRGDTGELFF TGTGCCAGCAGCTCCCTGGACAGGGGTGACACCGGGGAGCTGTTTTTT
once NA TRBJ2-7 TRBV19 CASSIVGGREQYF TGTGCCAGTAGTATCGTCGGGGGTCGCGAGCAGTACTTC
NA TRBD2 TRBJ2-3 TRBV5-8 CASSLGTSGRTDTQYF TGTGCCAGCAGCTTGGGGACTAGCGGGAGGACAGATACGCAGTATTTT
NA NA TRBJ2-2 TRBV6-5 CASSYRGWNTGELFF TGTGCCAGCAGTTACAGGGGTTGGAACACCGGGGAGCTGTTTTTT
NA NA TRBJ1-2 TRBV20-1 CSARPGNGYTF TGCAGTGCTAGACCCGGGAATGGCTACACCTTC
NA NA TRBJ1-4 TRBV4-1 CASSQAGDFDEKLFF TGCGCCAGCAGCCAAGCAGGGGATTTTGATGAAAAACTGTTTTTT
NA NA TRBJ2-2 TRBV28 CATSPGTMSRGTGELFF TGTGCCACCTCCCCCGGGACAATGTCCCGAGGCACCGGGGAGCTGTTTTTT
NA NA TRBJ1-5 TRBV19 CATATGNNQPQHF TGTGCCACCGCTACAGGGAACAATCAGCCCCAGCATTTT
NA TRBD2 TRBJ2-7 TRBV19 CASSIGPSGIYEQYF TGTGCCAGTAGTATAGGGCCTAGCGGGATCTACGAGCAGTACTTC
NA NA TRBJ1-1 TRBV5-1 CASSFSDTEAFF TGCGCCAGCAGCTTCTCGGACACAGAAGCTTTCTTT
NA NA TRBJ1-1 TRBV5-4 CASSLQGGAEAFF TGTGCCAGCAGCCTACAGGGTGGGGCTGAAGCTTTCTTT
NA NA TRBJ2-7 TRBV28 CASSLRGGGYEQYF TGTGCCAGCAGTTTGCGGGGAGGGGGCTACGAGCAGTACTTC
NA TRBD1 TRBJ2-4 TRBV5-4 CASSSFDRANIQYF TGTGCCAGCAGCTCTTTCGACAGGGCAAACATTCAGTACTTC
NA NA TRBJ1-5 TRBV6-1 CASGGNLGSNQPQHF TGTGCCAGCGGGGGGAACCTGGGTAGCAATCAGCCCCAGCATTTT
NA TRBD2 TRBJ2-2 TRBV6-5 CASRDSGRNTGELFF TGTGCCAGCAGGGATAGCGGGAGGAACACCGGGGAGCTGTTTTTT
once NA TRBJ1-1 TRBV13 CASSLGLSQNTEAFF TGTGCCAGCAGCTTAGGCCTAAGCCAGAACACTGAAGCTTTCTTT
NA NA TRBJ1-2 TRBV6-1 CASSEAGGEGSYGYTF TGTGCCAGCAGTGAAGCGGGAGGCGAGGGGTCCTATGGCTACACCTTC
NA NA TRBJ2-1 TRBV19 CASSARQSNYNEQFF TGTGCCAGTAGTGCCCGACAGAGTAACTACAATGAGCAGTTCTTC
NA TRBD2 TRBJ2-1 TRBV19 CASQRLAGDGEQFF TGTGCCAGCCAAAGACTAGCGGGGGATGGTGAGCAGTTCTTC
NA NA TRBJ2-3 TRBV28 CASSFQRSGTDTQYF TGTGCCAGCAGTTTCCAGCGTTCGGGCACAGATACGCAGTATTTT
NA NA TRBJ2-6 TRBV4-1 CASLPGGSITGANVLTF TGCGCCAGCCTTCCTGGGGGGAGTATCACTGGGGCCAACGTCCTGACTTTC
NA TRBD2 TRBJ2-1 TRBV12-5 CASGITPGGASNEQFF TGTGCTAGTGGTATAACCCCCGGGGGGGCATCCAATGAGCAGTTCTTC
NA NA TRBJ1-5 TRBV4-2 CASSQVTGDQPQHF TGTGCCAGCAGCCAAGTCACGGGGGATCAGCCCCAGCATTTT
NA TRBD2 TRBJ2-7 TRBV27 CASSPGTSLGEQYF TGTGCCAGCAGTCCCGGGACTAGCTTGGGCGAGCAGTACTTC
NA NA TRBJ1-6 TRBV21-1 CASSKARRQGSTSPLHF TGTGCCAGCAGCAAAGCCAGGCGACAGGGTAGTACTTCACCCCTCCACTTT
NA TRBD1 TRBJ1-6 TRBV27 CASSFTGASYNSPLHF TGTGCCAGCAGTTTCACAGGGGCCTCCTATAATTCACCCCTCCACTTT
NA NA TRBJ2-4 TRBV30 CAWGGKNIQYF TGTGCCTGGGGAGGCAAAAACATTCAGTACTTC
NA NA TRBJ1-6 TRBV6-6 CASSYRQVDNSPLHF TGTGCCAGCAGTTACAGACAGGTTGATAATTCACCCCTCCACTTT
NA NA TRBJ1-4 TRBV28 CASSGREGEKLFF TGTGCCAGCAGTGGCAGGGAGGGTGAAAAACTGTTTTTT
NA TRBD1 TRBJ1-5 TRBV19 CASSWDRGYVSQPQHF TGTGCCAGTAGTTGGGACAGGGGGTATGTGAGTCAGCCCCAGCATTTT
NA TRBD2 TRBJ2-1 TRBV9 CASSVDGRPYNEQFF TGTGCCAGCAGCGTAGACGGGAGGCCCTACAATGAGCAGTTCTTC
NA NA TRBJ2-1 TRBV6-6 CASSYPKDSEQFF TGTGCCAGCAGTTACCCGAAGGACAGTGAGCAGTTCTTC